This T cell receptor (beta chain) was sequenced in a study of blood T cell repertoires in COVID-19. Whole-study context: Spain, Italy and the United States supplied samples that represented acute and convalescent COVID-19.

Germline V lookup: CDR1 SQVTM, CDR2 ANQGSEA. The CDR3 has 14 amino acids. Trimming removed 4 bases at V and 11 bases at J, with 23 bases between. Assignments of participants to cohorts depended upon their own reported clinical history. Generated by immunoSEQ multiplex PCR, the TCRdb table keeps only in-frame clones and is missing some. Of under 350,000 clones in the sample, about nine tenths were seen once. The chain joins TRBV29-1 to TRBJ1-1; unclear D gene. Sequencing was performed on PBMCs or T cells enriched from blood (not recorded which). This clonotype originated in a man under 40 who had recovered from COVID-19. CDR3 in amino acids: CSVGGAVVGLGAFF. In DNA form, the CDR3 reads TGCAGCGTTGGAGGAGCGGTGGTTGGGTTGGGGGCTTTCTTT.